This paragraph covers one TCR beta chain sequence. This CDR3 is 13 amino acids long. The V and J ends lost 8 bases and 5 bases, in that order; junction bases with no gene match: 8. From germline, CDR1 is ENHRY and CDR2 SYGVKD. This sample is drawn from a study of blood T cell repertoires in COVID-19. Using immunoSEQ multiplex PCR, the repertoire was profiled, and TCRdb retains in-frame clones only, with some absent. This table has approximately 250,000 clones, approximately 85% appearing once. The receptor's source is a man between 50 and 59 years old with COVID-19, enrolled during active disease. The chain combines TRBV10-3 with TRBJ2-7; 8 bases match TRBD1. Input material: peripheral blood. The CDR3 is CAIGGTGRHEQYF. In DNA form, the CDR3 reads TGTGCCATCGGGGGGACAGGTCGTCACGAGCAGTACTTC.